The source of this T cell receptor (beta chain) is a study of blood T cell repertoires in COVID-19. Study at large: COVID-19 samples, acute and convalescent, were from the United States, Italy and Spain.

Trimming took off 1 base at V and 8 bases at J, with 11 bases between the two ends. Per the germline V gene, CDR1 is SQVTM and CDR2 is ANQGSEA. The CDR3 length is 12 residues. Participants were aged roughly 18 to 89 years from roughly 26 US areas. Cohort placement rested on clinical history that participants reported themselves. Authors' methods: The assay estimated nucleated cells by amplifying reference gene primers. The repertoire was sequenced with immunoSEQ multiplex PCR; TCRdb's copy has only in-frame clones and lacks some. Clonal size and the V and J genes are those of that table, whereas D and trimming came from the DNA. Among about 250,000 clones listed, about 87% were seen once.

Sequencing was performed on PBMCs or T cells enriched from blood (not recorded which). The chain joins TRBV29-1 to TRBJ1-2, with D maybe TRBD1 (6 bases). The TCR comes from a woman aged 40 to 50 who had been exposed to COVID-19. CDR3 sequence (DNA): TGCAGCGTTGAAGGGGGGCGAGGAGGCTACACCTTC. Its protein is CSVEGGRGGYTF. Full variable domain (rest looked up from reference TRBV29-1 and TRBJ1-2): SAVISQKPSRDICQRGTSLTIQCQVDSQVTMMFWYRQQPGQSLTLIATANQGSEATYESGFVIDKFPISRPNLTFSTLTVSNMSPEDSSIYLCSVEGGRGGYTFGSGTRLTVV.